This T cell receptor (beta chain) was found in a study of T-cell reconstitution after alpha-beta-depleted transplantation in children. The authors prepared the TCRbeta library with unique molecular identifiers. TCRdb reanalysed the PCR reads using MiXCR and keeps one entry per CDR3 protein. The sample holds 600,000 to 700,000 distinct CDR3 sequences, around 16% seen once. Germline CDR1 MNHEY, CDR2 SVGAGI. The CDR3 has 15 amino acids. There are a few counts of this clonotype. The junction and the germline gene differ at one end; a read error may be behind it. The source was PBMCs from the stem cell graft donor, collected from the stem cell graft. J is TRBJ2-7 and V is TRBV6-5, with D possibly TRBD2 on 6 matching bases. The clonotype comes from a human donor who donated a stem cell graft to a child with acute myeloid leukemia. The DNA of the CDR3 is TGTGCCATCAGTTACGAAACGGGGGACGACTACGAGCAGTACTTC. Its protein is CAISYETGDDYEQYF.